A selection of T cell receptor beta chains follows, all from one sample in a study of shared clonotypes between healthy human individuals. Some clones are missing from TCRdb's copy, which holds only in-frame ones; the method was immunoSEQ multiplex PCR. In the table there are a few million clones, approximately 92% of which are singletons. Sequencing was carried out using naive CD8+ T cells from PBMCs. The receptors shown here come from a man younger than 35 in good health. Some clones in this sample may be carry-over from other donors' samples. CDR3s leave out the opening cysteine and the closing phenylalanine or tryptophan.

v_gene,j_gene,len,CDR3aa
TRBV19,TRBJ2-4,13,ASSAARVTKNIQY
TRBV15,TRBJ2-2,15,ATSRDQTLAHTGELF
TRBV12-5,TRBJ2-7,14,ASGLVVGGGPYEQY
TRBV28,TRBJ2-7,13,ASTPRTGWYYEQY
TRBV9,TRBJ2-1,12,ASSDRDTYNEQF
TRBV7-8,TRBJ2-3,10,ASSSRTDTQY
TRBV29-1,TRBJ1-3,10,SVDSGGNTIY
TRBV27,TRBJ2-3,12,ASRGPIWTDTQY
TRBV29-1,TRBJ2-1,12,SVFTSGSRHEQF
TRBV9,TRBJ2-7,13,ASSVESGPGYEQY
TRBV7-2,TRBJ2-1,12,ASSPGMYYNEQF
TRBV7-8,TRBJ2-5,16,ASSYRLAQGAPGETQY
TRBV5-4,TRBJ2-1,13,ASSPGWRDYNEQF
TRBV5-1,TRBJ1-4,13,ASSPEGGVGEKLF
TRBV5-4,TRBJ2-5,13,ASSLGGEIQETQY
TRBV27,TRBJ2-7,12,ASSLSILAGESY
TRBV19,TRBJ1-1,12,ASKWRGQNTEAF
TRBV7-9,TRBJ2-5,13,ASSSSQDHQETQY
TRBV27,TRBJ1-5,12,ASSLSLPNQPQH
TRBV4-1,TRBJ2-5,13,ASARAGSRQETQY
TRBV9,TRBJ1-2,12,ASSVGRQSYGYT
TRBV15,TRBJ1-3,13,ATSPTRGPGNTIY
TRBV7-9,TRBJ1-1,14,ASESSPQGRSTEAF
TRBV5-6,TRBJ2-3,12,ASSGTSPLDTQY
TRBV18,TRBJ2-1,14,ASSPLFTDLYNEQF
TRBV2,TRBJ2-7,13,AITKQGGLTYEQY
TRBV4-3,TRBJ2-1,14,ASSQGTSGSVNEQF
TRBV29-1,TRBJ1-3,12,SARTDNSGNTIY
TRBV28,TRBJ1-5,11,ASSGGSNQPQH
TRBV28,TRBJ2-1,13,ASSSQQTHYNEQF
TRBV13,TRBJ2-2,13,ASSSAGVWTGELF
TRBV5-8,TRBJ1-1,15,ASSLPGEWIMNTEAF
TRBV19,TRBJ1-5,12,ASSIPLGNQPQH
TRBV11-2,TRBJ1-3,15,ASSLDPPRGTGNTIY
TRBV7-9,TRBJ1-5,10,ASSLVGGPQH
TRBV7-9,-,12,ASSLDSGDYEQY
TRBV29-1,TRBJ2-7,11,SVIAGLSYEQY
TRBV10-3,TRBJ2-5,13,AISESQGPPRSQY
TRBV6-5,TRBJ2-1,13,ASSYISSGSDEQF
TRBV5-1,TRBJ2-1,13,ASSAGQGNDNEQF
TRBV14,TRBJ2-7,13,ASRLAGEPSYEQY
TRBV7-9,TRBJ2-2,16,ASSRPRGIGLPTGELF
TRBV9,TRBJ2-1,12,ASSVEGRGNEQF
TRBV19,TRBJ1-5,13,ASNIAEFSGQPQH
TRBV5-4,TRBJ2-3,13,ASSLKRESTDTQY
TRBV27,TRBJ2-4,11,AVEDPAKNIQY
TRBV19,TRBJ2-1,14,ASSIDGSSSYNEQF
TRBV9,TRBJ2-2,13,ASSVASGRAVELF
TRBV6-6,TRBJ2-7,14,ASSPGLAGSSYEQY
TRBV7-8,TRBJ2-2,14,ASSWTSGRAAGELF
TRBV19,TRBJ1-2,11,ASSYTAIYGYT